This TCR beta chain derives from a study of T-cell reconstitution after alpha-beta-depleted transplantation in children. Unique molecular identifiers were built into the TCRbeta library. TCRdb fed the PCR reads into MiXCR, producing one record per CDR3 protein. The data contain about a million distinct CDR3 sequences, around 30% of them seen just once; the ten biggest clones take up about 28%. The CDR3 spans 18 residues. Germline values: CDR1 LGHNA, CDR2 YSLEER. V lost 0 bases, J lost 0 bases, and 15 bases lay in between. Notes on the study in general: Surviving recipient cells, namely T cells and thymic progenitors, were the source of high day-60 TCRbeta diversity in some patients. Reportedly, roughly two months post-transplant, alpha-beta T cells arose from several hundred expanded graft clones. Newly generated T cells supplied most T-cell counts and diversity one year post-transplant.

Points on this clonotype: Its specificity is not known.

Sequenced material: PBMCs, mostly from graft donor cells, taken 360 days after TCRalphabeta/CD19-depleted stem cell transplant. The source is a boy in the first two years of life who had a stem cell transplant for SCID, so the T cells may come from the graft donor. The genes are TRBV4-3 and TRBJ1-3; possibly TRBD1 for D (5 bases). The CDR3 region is CASSQDRGAAPSGNTIYF. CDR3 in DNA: TGCGCCAGCAGCCAAGATAGAGGGGCAGCCCCCTCTGGAAACACCATATATTTT.